Listed below are T cell receptor beta chains from one sample, sequenced in a study of T cell repertoires in cytomegalovirus infection. TCRdb reprocessed the reads via MiXCR and lists one record per CDR3 protein. Among around 900,000 distinct CDR3 sequences listed, 30% to 40% were seen once. No antigen is known for these receptors. This sample comprised cultured CD8+ T cells from PBMCs, obtained from culture after CMV antigen stimulation. These receptors all stem from a human donor in good health (CMV status not recorded). Some clones in this sample may be carry-over from other donors' samples. Each CDR3 is given with its conserved first and last residue. The order of the fields is clone size, CDR3 length, V gene, J gene, D gene, CDR3 protein, CDR3 DNA. The D gene is left open where the match is weak. Rows give clone size only sometimes, using once, few, many, or a class for an expanded clone.

clone size: few; CDR3 length: 14; V gene: TRBV27; J gene: TRBJ1-1; D gene: -; CDR3 protein: CASTYLRKDTEAFF; CDR3 DNA: TGTGCCAGCACCTATCTCAGAAAGGACACTGAAGCTTTCTTT
clone size: many; CDR3 length: 12; V gene: TRBV10-3; J gene: TRBJ1-2; D gene: -; CDR3 protein: CAIFTHEGGYTF; CDR3 DNA: TGTGCCATCTTCACTCACGAGGGGGGCTACACCTTC
clone size: -; CDR3 length: 15; V gene: TRBV20-1; J gene: TRBJ2-3; D gene: -; CDR3 protein: CSARVNHGSTDTQYF; CDR3 DNA: TGCAGTGCTAGAGTCAATCACGGCAGCACAGATACGCAGTATTTT
clone size: many; CDR3 length: 15; V gene: TRBV12-3/TRBV12-4; J gene: TRBJ1-3; D gene: -; CDR3 protein: CASSFDQASGNTIYF; CDR3 DNA: TGTGCCAGCAGTTTTGACCAGGCCTCTGGAAACACCATATATTTT
clone size: -; CDR3 length: 14; V gene: TRBV4-2; J gene: TRBJ1-1; D gene: -; CDR3 protein: CASSQDVGGSEAFF; CDR3 DNA: TGTGCCAGCAGCCAAGATGTAGGGGGTTCCGAAGCTTTCTTT
clone size: many; CDR3 length: 16; V gene: TRBV7-8; J gene: TRBJ2-1; D gene: -; CDR3 protein: CASSSRGRGIYNEQFF; CDR3 DNA: TGTGCCAGCAGCTCGCGGGGGCGTGGGATCTACAATGAGCAGTTCTTC
clone size: -; CDR3 length: 15; V gene: TRBV6-5; J gene: TRBJ1-4; D gene: TRBD1; CDR3 protein: CASSSNRGTNEKLFF; CDR3 DNA: TGTGCCAGCAGTTCAAACAGGGGCACTAATGAAAAACTGTTTTTT
clone size: few; CDR3 length: 17; V gene: TRBV7-8; J gene: TRBJ1-5; D gene: -; CDR3 protein: CASSSTLLGFSNQPQHF; CDR3 DNA: TGTGCCAGCAGCTCTACCTTGTTAGGTTTTAGCAATCAGCCCCAGCATTTT
clone size: many; CDR3 length: 14; V gene: TRBV6-5; J gene: TRBJ1-1; D gene: -; CDR3 protein: CASSYSRGNTEAFF; CDR3 DNA: TGTGCCAGCAGTTACTCGAGGGGGAACACTGAAGCTTTCTTT
clone size: -; CDR3 length: 14; V gene: TRBV5-3; J gene: TRBJ2-7; D gene: TRBD2; CDR3 protein: CVSSWTSGGYEQYF; CDR3 DNA: TGTGTCAGCAGCTGGACTAGCGGAGGCTACGAGCAGTACTTC
clone size: -; CDR3 length: 15; V gene: TRBV6-5; J gene: TRBJ1-2; D gene: -; CDR3 protein: CASSYSREGSYGYTF; CDR3 DNA: TGTGCCAGCAGTTACTCTCGGGAAGGGAGCTATGGCTACACCTTC
clone size: -; CDR3 length: 17; V gene: TRBV4-1; J gene: TRBJ2-2; D gene: -; CDR3 protein: CASSQAYSPINTGELFF; CDR3 DNA: TGCGCCAGCAGCCAAGCGTATAGCCCGATAAACACCGGGGAGCTGTTTTTT
clone size: few; CDR3 length: 15; V gene: TRBV27; J gene: TRBJ1-6; D gene: -; CDR3 protein: CASSLVQDLNSPLHF; CDR3 DNA: TGTGCCAGCAGTTTGGTACAGGATCTGAATTCACCCCTCCACTTT
clone size: -; CDR3 length: 13; V gene: TRBV12-5; J gene: TRBJ1-1; D gene: -; CDR3 protein: CASGLWGAGEAYF; CDR3 DNA: TGTGCTAGTGGTTTGTGGGGCGCCGGGGAAGCTTACTTT
clone size: many; CDR3 length: 24; V gene: TRBV7-6; J gene: TRBJ2-1; D gene: TRBD2; CDR3 protein: CASSPRVGFEKGLAGETYYNEQFF; CDR3 DNA: TGTGCCAGCAGCCCCAGAGTCGGGTTTGAAAAGGGACTAGCGGGGGAGACATACTACAATGAGCAGTTCTTC
clone size: -; CDR3 length: 15; V gene: TRBV20-1; J gene: TRBJ2-1; D gene: TRBD1; CDR3 protein: CSACGPGQGFDEQFF; CDR3 DNA: TGCAGTGCTTGTGGACCGGGACAGGGGTTCGATGAGCAGTTCTTC
clone size: few; CDR3 length: 12; V gene: TRBV11-2; J gene: TRBJ2-1; D gene: -; CDR3 protein: CASSFWWDEQFF; CDR3 DNA: TGTGCCAGCAGCTTTTGGTGGGATGAGCAGTTCTTC
clone size: few; CDR3 length: 13; V gene: TRBV27; J gene: TRBJ1-5; D gene: -; CDR3 protein: CASSFIGNQPQHF; CDR3 DNA: TGTGCCAGCAGTTTTATAGGCAATCAGCCCCAGCATTTT
clone size: few; CDR3 length: 14; V gene: TRBV5-4; J gene: TRBJ1-2; D gene: TRBD1; CDR3 protein: CASTQGDYNYGYTF; CDR3 DNA: TGTGCCAGCACCCAGGGGGACTACAACTATGGCTACACCTTC
clone size: many; CDR3 length: 15; V gene: TRBV7-2; J gene: TRBJ2-1; D gene: TRBD1; CDR3 protein: CASSPRTGGRNEQFF; CDR3 DNA: TGTGCCAGCAGCCCCCGGACAGGGGGCAGGAATGAGCAGTTCTTC
clone size: many; CDR3 length: 15; V gene: TRBV7-6; J gene: TRBJ2-1; D gene: TRBD1; CDR3 protein: CASSSRGTGINEQFF; CDR3 DNA: TGTGCCAGCAGCTCCCGGGGGACAGGGATCAATGAGCAGTTCTTC
clone size: -; CDR3 length: 16; V gene: TRBV14; J gene: TRBJ1-6; D gene: -; CDR3 protein: CASSQAGQNYNSPLHF; CDR3 DNA: TGTGCCAGCAGCCAAGCTGGACAGAACTATAATTCACCCCTCCACTTT
clone size: -; CDR3 length: 13; V gene: TRBV7-2; J gene: TRBJ2-5; D gene: TRBD1; CDR3 protein: CANSRQGKETQYF; CDR3 DNA: TGTGCCAACAGTCGACAGGGGAAAGAGACCCAGTACTTC
clone size: few; CDR3 length: 16; V gene: TRBV5-4; J gene: TRBJ2-7; D gene: TRBD1; CDR3 protein: CASSLFGQGARGEQYF; CDR3 DNA: TGTGCCAGCAGCTTGTTCGGACAGGGGGCGCGGGGCGAGCAGTACTTC
clone size: few; CDR3 length: 17; V gene: TRBV6-5; J gene: TRBJ1-2; D gene: -; CDR3 protein: CASSYSSLGAGNYGYTF; CDR3 DNA: TGTGCCAGCAGTTACTCGAGTTTGGGGGCGGGTAACTATGGCTACACCTTC
clone size: -; CDR3 length: 12; V gene: TRBV6-5; J gene: TRBJ2-1; D gene: -; CDR3 protein: CASKGFDNEQFF; CDR3 DNA: TGTGCCAGCAAGGGGTTCGACAATGAGCAGTTCTTC
clone size: -; CDR3 length: 15; V gene: TRBV12-3/TRBV12-4; J gene: TRBJ2-3; D gene: -; CDR3 protein: CASSLAPGNTDTQYF; CDR3 DNA: TGTGCCAGCAGTTTAGCTCCAGGGAACACAGATACGCAGTATTTT
clone size: -; CDR3 length: 14; V gene: TRBV5-6; J gene: TRBJ2-1; D gene: -; CDR3 protein: CASNMGRPFDEQFF; CDR3 DNA: TGTGCCAGCAACATGGGACGGCCCTTCGATGAGCAGTTCTTC
clone size: -; CDR3 length: 17; V gene: TRBV6-6; J gene: TRBJ1-4; D gene: TRBD1; CDR3 protein: CASSARDRVVTNEKLFF; CDR3 DNA: TGTGCCAGCAGTGCTAGGGACAGGGTTGTAACTAATGAAAAACTGTTTTTT
clone size: few; CDR3 length: 15; V gene: TRBV24-1; J gene: TRBJ2-1; D gene: -; CDR3 protein: CATSEGESSYNEQFF; CDR3 DNA: TGTGCCACCAGTGAGGGCGAAAGCTCCTACAATGAGCAGTTCTTC
clone size: few; CDR3 length: 15; V gene: TRBV7-6; J gene: TRBJ2-1; D gene: TRBD2; CDR3 protein: CASSFGLAGGHEQFF; CDR3 DNA: TGTGCCAGCAGCTTTGGTCTAGCGGGGGGCCATGAGCAGTTCTTC
clone size: -; CDR3 length: 14; V gene: TRBV7-9; J gene: TRBJ1-5; D gene: -; CDR3 protein: CASSTTEGNQPQHF; CDR3 DNA: TGTGCCAGCAGCACGACAGAAGGCAATCAGCCCCAGCATTTT
clone size: few; CDR3 length: 14; V gene: TRBV11-3; J gene: TRBJ2-7; D gene: TRBD2; CDR3 protein: CASSFSGGVGEQYF; CDR3 DNA: TGTGCCAGCAGCTTTAGCGGGGGTGTTGGCGAGCAGTACTTC
clone size: few; CDR3 length: 15; V gene: TRBV6-6; J gene: TRBJ2-1; D gene: TRBD2; CDR3 protein: CASRDLAGGLIEQFF; CDR3 DNA: TGTGCCAGCAGGGACCTAGCGGGGGGGCTCATTGAGCAGTTCTTC
clone size: few; CDR3 length: 13; V gene: TRBV12-3/TRBV12-4; J gene: TRBJ1-2; D gene: -; CDR3 protein: CASSLVENYGYTF; CDR3 DNA: TGTGCCAGCAGTTTGGTGGAGAACTATGGCTACACCTTC
clone size: -; CDR3 length: 15; V gene: TRBV9; J gene: TRBJ1-3; D gene: -; CDR3 protein: CASSVGGAPGNTIYF; CDR3 DNA: TGTGCCAGCAGCGTAGGGGGGGCACCTGGAAACACCATATATTTT
clone size: -; CDR3 length: 17; V gene: TRBV20-1; J gene: TRBJ1-6; D gene: -; CDR3 protein: CSARDEAQGRNNSPLHF; CDR3 DNA: TGCAGTGCTAGAGATGAGGCGCAAGGACGGAATAATTCACCCCTCCACTTT
clone size: -; CDR3 length: 12; V gene: TRBV6-6; J gene: TRBJ2-5; D gene: -; CDR3 protein: CASNLPIETQYF; CDR3 DNA: TGTGCCAGCAATCTCCCGATCGAGACCCAGTACTTC
clone size: many; CDR3 length: 13; V gene: TRBV12-3/TRBV12-4; J gene: TRBJ1-2; D gene: -; CDR3 protein: CASSLEAFWGYTF; CDR3 DNA: TGTGCCAGCAGTTTGGAAGCATTCTGGGGCTACACCTTC
clone size: -; CDR3 length: 13; V gene: TRBV15; J gene: TRBJ2-5; D gene: TRBD1; CDR3 protein: CATSEDRKETQYF; CDR3 DNA: TGTGCCACCAGCGAGGACAGGAAGGAGACCCAGTACTTC
clone size: -; CDR3 length: 16; V gene: TRBV27; J gene: TRBJ1-2; D gene: -; CDR3 protein: CASSLSERGSIYGYTF; CDR3 DNA: TGTGCCAGCAGTTTATCGGAGAGGGGTAGTATCTATGGCTACACCTTC
clone size: -; CDR3 length: 15; V gene: TRBV6-2/TRBV6-3; J gene: TRBJ2-1; D gene: -; CDR3 protein: CASNYGTPSYNEQFF; CDR3 DNA: TGTGCCAGCAATTACGGGACGCCATCCTACAATGAGCAGTTCTTC